Below, one T cell receptor (beta chain) is given with its context. Deletions cut 2 bases from V and 2 bases from J, with 5 bases between. The CDR3 loop spans 13 amino acids. Germline lookup yields CDR1 MRHNA and CDR2 SNTAGT. The data belong to a study of T cell changes during pregnancy in multiple sclerosis. The method was immunoSEQ multiplex PCR; TCRdb's version includes in-frame clones alone and lacks a portion of them. The data show roughly 29,000 clones, less than 90% seen once. This TCR was sampled from a female donor with multiple sclerosis, enrolled in a pregnancy study. This specimen was CD8+ T cells from peripheral blood mononuclear cells, taken before pregnancy. The genes are TRBV6-4 and TRBJ2-3; D unclear. The CDR3 reads CASSDTPTDTQYF. The CDR3 bases are TGTGCCAGCAGTGACACACCCACAGATACGCAGTATTTT.